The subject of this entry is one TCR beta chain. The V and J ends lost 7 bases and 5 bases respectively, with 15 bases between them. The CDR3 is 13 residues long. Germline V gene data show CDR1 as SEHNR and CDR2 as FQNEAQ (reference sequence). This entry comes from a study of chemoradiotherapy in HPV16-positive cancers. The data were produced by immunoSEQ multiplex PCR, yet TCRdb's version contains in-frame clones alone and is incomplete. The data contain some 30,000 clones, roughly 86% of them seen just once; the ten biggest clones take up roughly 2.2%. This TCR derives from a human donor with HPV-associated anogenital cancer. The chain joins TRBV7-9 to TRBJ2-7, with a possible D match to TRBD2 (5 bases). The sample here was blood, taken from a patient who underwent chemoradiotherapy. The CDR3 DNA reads TGTGCCAGCACCTTGTCACGGGGAAACGAGCAGTACTTC. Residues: CASTLSRGNEQYF.